Listed below are T cell receptor beta chains from one sample, sequenced in a study of cytomegalovirus exposure and HLA in healthy donors. Repertoires were generated with immunoSEQ multiplex PCR, while TCRdb's copy carries only in-frame clones and drops some. The table records about 360,000 clones, 70% to 90% of them present only once. The sequenced sample was PBMCs. These receptors came from a woman younger than 30 in good health and CMV-seronegative. Both conserved end residues are part of each CDR3. D genes are given only for firm matches. Clone size is shown for a subset of rows, as once, few, many or a class of expanded clone.

cdr3_length	v_call	d_call	j_call	clone_size	cdr3_nt	cdr3_aa
13	TRBV27	.	TRBJ2-1	.	TGTGCCAGCAACCGGCGGCAGGGAGGTGAGCAGTTCTTC	CASNRRQGGEQFF
17	TRBV18	TRBD1	TRBJ1-1	.	TGTGCCAGCTCATTCAGGACAGGGTGGACCTTGAACACTGAAGCTTTCTTT	CASSFRTGWTLNTEAFF
16	TRBV18	.	TRBJ2-5	.	TGTGCCAGCTCACCCGACTGGGGGGGCCACCAAGAGACCCAGTACTTC	CASSPDWGGHQETQYF
14	TRBV6-1	TRBD1	TRBJ2-7	.	TGTGCCAGCAAACCGGGACAGGGATCCGACGAGCAGTACTTC	CASKPGQGSDEQYF
18	TRBV18	.	TRBJ1-2	.	TGTGCCAGCTCTTCGTATACCATCGGGGGGCGAATGAACTATGGCTACACCTTC	CASSSYTIGGRMNYGYTF
18	TRBV27	TRBD2	TRBJ2-7	.	TGTGCCAGCCCACGCCGGCTAGCGGGAGGGACTTTCAGCTACGAGCAGTACTTC	CASPRRLAGGTFSYEQYF
13	TRBV6-1	TRBD1	TRBJ2-7	.	TGTGCCTCGGGTCGGGACAGGGGCTACGAGCAGTACTTC	CASGRDRGYEQYF
15	TRBV28	.	TRBJ2-7	.	TGTGCCAGCAGTCCCGCACGGGTGAGGTATTACGAGCAGTACTTC	CASSPARVRYYEQYF
13	TRBV27	.	TRBJ2-7	once	TGTGCCAGCACTGGGGGGAGCTCCTACGAGCAGTACTTC	CASTGGSSYEQYF
14	TRBV27	TRBD2	TRBJ2-7	once	TGTGCCAGCCGGGGGAGGGGCACCTACTACGAGCAGTACTTC	CASRGRGTYYEQYF
19	TRBV4-2	TRBD2	TRBJ2-2	.	TGTGCCAGCAGCCAAGGCATTCGCGGACTAGCGGTGAACACCGGGGAGCTGTTTTTT	CASSQGIRGLAVNTGELFF
12	TRBV29-1	TRBD1	TRBJ2-1	.	TGCAGCGTTGACGACAGGGTACAAGAGCAGTTCTTC	CSVDDRVQEQFF